The 17 T cell receptor beta chains reported below all come from one sample, sequenced in a study of blood T cell repertoires in COVID-19. Sequencing was performed with immunoSEQ multiplex PCR; in TCRdb, only in-frame clones are kept and a portion is missing. The repertoire holds approximately 270,000 clones, with roughly 85% as singletons. Sequencing was performed on PBMCs or T cells enriched from blood (not recorded which). The receptors shown here come from a woman between 45 and 60 years old who had recovered from COVID-19.

DNA for the CDR3: TGTGCCAGCAGTTTATTAATGCGGACTGAAGCTTTCTTT. This translates into CASSLLMRTEAFF. The chain links TRBV28 to TRBJ1-1; D is ambiguous. This CDR3 has 13 amino acids. The V gene lost 1 base and the J gene lost 5 bases, with 8 bases spanning the gap. Germline V CDR1 and CDR2: MDHEN, SYDVKM.

The chain couples TRBV6-6 to TRBJ2-7; 8 bases match TRBD1. Germline V gene sequence: CDR1 MNHNY, CDR2 SVGAGI (reference sequence). V lost 9 bases to trimming and J lost 12 bases; unmatched junction nucleotides: 22. The CDR3 loop spans 15 amino acids. The CDR3: CASIGGTAGTGAGYF. The DNA of the CDR3 is TGTGCCAGTATTGGGGGCACGGCCGGGACAGGCGCCGGGTACTTC.

The CDR3 protein is CASRQGSTGELFF. The CDR3 DNA reads TGTGCCAGCAGACAGGGGAGCACCGGGGAGCTGTTTTTT. This chain links TRBV2 with TRBJ2-2; 7 nucleotides agree with TRBD1. The CDR3 consists of 13 residues. Trimming cost V 6 bases and J 4 bases; bases outside gene matches: 2. Germline CDR1 reads SNHLY; CDR2 reads FYNNEI. The full variable domain, its missing parts supplied by reference TRBV2 and TRBJ2-2, is EPEVTQTPSHQVTQMGQEVILRCVPISNHLYFYWYRQILGQKVEFLVSFYNNEISEKSEIFDDQFSVERPDGSNFTLKIRSTKLEDSAMYFCASRQGSTGELFFGEGSRLTVL.

The genes are TRBV19 and TRBJ1-6; D is perhaps TRBD1 (5 bases). In germline, CDR1 is LNHDA, CDR2 SQIVND (reference sequence). V was pared by 1 base and J by 5 bases, with 12 bases between. The CDR3 extends over 16 amino acids. CDR3 region: CASSIGSTVDNSPLHF. The CDR3 region has the DNA TGTGCCAGTAGTATAGGCTCGACAGTCGATAATTCACCCCTCCACTTT.

The CDR3 nucleotides read TGTGCCAGCAGCTTGTCCCAGGGACAGACTAATGGCTACACCTTC. This codes for CASSLSQGQTNGYTF. V and J are TRBV7-3 and TRBJ1-2, with TRBD1 matching over 7 bases. V shed 3 bases, J shed 6 bases, and the junction held 10 bases outside the gene matches. CDR1 and CDR2 (germline): SGHTA, FQGTGA. The CDR3 contains 15 residues.

V and J are TRBV7-6 and TRBJ2-7; tentative D call: TRBD2 (6 bases). Germline-derived CDR1 and CDR2 are SGHVS and FNYEAQ. This CDR3 is built from 15 residues. V was trimmed by 5 bases and J by 6 bases, leaving 20 bases between them. The CDR3, as DNA: TGTGCCAGCAGCCAGTCGGGACTTTCGGCGGGCGAGCAGTACTTC. Protein product: CASSQSGLSAGEQYF.

The chain uses TRBV5-1 and TRBJ2-5; weak D call: TRBD1 (7 bases). Germline CDR1 SGHRS, CDR2 YFSETQ. The ends were cut back, 3 bases at V and 5 bases at J, with 17 bases in the middle. The CDR3 is 15 amino acids. The chain's CDR3 is CASSSGTSGGETQYF. CDR3 sequence (DNA): TGCGCCAGCAGCTCAGGGACCTCAGGGGGGGAGACCCAGTACTTC.

V is TRBV27 and J is TRBJ2-3, with a possible D match to TRBD1 (6 bases). The CDR3 has 13 residues. Germline V gene data show CDR1 as MNHEY and CDR2 as SMNVEV (reference sequence). V was shortened by 5 bases and J by 4 bases, with 10 bases between the two germline ends. The CDR3 sequence is CASSNRAADTQYF. The DNA of the CDR3 is TGTGCCAGCAGTAACAGGGCCGCAGATACGCAGTATTTT.

The chain couples TRBV7-2 to TRBJ1-1; 10 bases match TRBD1. There are 15 residues in the CDR3. In germline, CDR1 is SGHTA, CDR2 FQGNSA. The trim removed 5 bases at V and 5 bases at J, leaving 8 bases unmatched. DNA of the CDR3: TGTGCCAGCAGCGTACGAGGACAGGGGGGAACTGAAGCTTTCTTT. Its protein is CASSVRGQGGTEAFF.

The V and J genes are TRBV28 and TRBJ1-2; the D is unclear. Germline CDR1 MDHEN, CDR2 SYDVKM. The CDR3 has 13 amino acids. V shed 3 bases and J shed 3 bases, with 8 bases lying between them. CDR3 DNA: TGTGCCAGCAGTTTGTATGCAGACTATGGCTACACCTTC. Translating it yields CASSLYADYGYTF.

The chain couples TRBV6-5 to TRBJ2-2, with D possibly matching TRBD1 (6 bases). V was trimmed by 2 bases and J by 6 bases, leaving 10 bases between them. CDR1 MNHEY and CDR2 SVGAGI come from the germline V gene. This CDR3 has 14 amino acids. This chain's CDR3 is CASSYQGLSGELFF. CDR3 DNA: TGTGCCAGCAGTTACCAGGGGTTATCCGGGGAGCTGTTTTTT.

The chain combines TRBV2 with TRBJ1-5, with TRBD1 matching 8 bases. Per germline, CDR1 SNHLY and CDR2 FYNNEI. The CDR3 spans 16 residues. V shed 6 bases, J shed 0 bases, and the junction held 7 bases outside the gene matches. The CDR3 sequence: CASRGGQGGSNQPQHF. The CDR3 nucleotides read TGTGCCAGCAGGGGAGGACAGGGCGGTAGCAATCAGCCCCAGCATTTT.

V gene TRBV27 combines with J gene TRBJ2-7; 9 bases map to TRBD2. V lost 3 bases, J lost 3 bases, and 15 bases stayed unmatched. Germline lookup yields CDR1 MNHEY and CDR2 SMNVEV (reference sequence). This CDR3 is 18 amino acids long. In DNA form, the CDR3 reads TGTGCCAGCAGTTTGGCCGGGACTAGCACCCAAAGGAGCTACGAGCAGTACTTC. As protein: CASSLAGTSTQRSYEQYF.

The chain recombines TRBV28 with TRBJ2-7; a possible D gene is TRBD1 (5 bases). Germline-derived CDR1 and CDR2 are MDHEN and SYDVKM. This CDR3 comprises 13 residues. The CDR3 nucleotides read TGTGCGTTATCAGGGCCACCCTCCTACGAGCAGTACTTC. Amino acids: CALSGPPSYEQYF. Looking up the rest from reference TRBV28 and TRBJ2-7 gives the full variable domain: DVKVTQSSRYLVKRTGEKVFLECVQDMDHENMFWYRQDPGLGLRLIYFSYDVKMKEKGDIPEGYSVSREKKERFSLILESASTNQTSMYLCALSGPPSYEQYFGPGTRLTVT.

The chain recombines TRBV28 with TRBJ2-7; 11 bases match TRBD1. Trimming cost V 6 bases and J 2 bases; bases outside gene matches: 21. The CDR3 runs 20 residues. The germline CDR1 and CDR2 sequences are MDHEN and SYDVKM. CDR3 amino acids: CASRGFPGQGAQRETYEQYF. The CDR3 coding sequence is TGTGCCAGCAGAGGTTTTCCCGGACAGGGGGCGCAGCGGGAGACCTACGAGCAGTACTTC.

The chain carries TRBV5-1 and TRBJ1-5; no reliable D call. Trimming removed 0 bases from V and 4 bases from J, with 5 bases in between. The CDR3 has 13 residues. Per the germline V gene, CDR1 is SGHRS and CDR2 is YFSETQ. The CDR3 nucleotides read TGCGCCAGCAGCTTGGATCCGAATCAGCCCCAGCATTTT. Translated, it gives CASSLDPNQPQHF.

This clone showed up just once. This sequence joins TRBV5-1 and TRBJ2-6; D is unclear. Trimming shortened V by 4 bases and J by 2 bases, and 10 bases separated the two germline ends. The germline V gene has CDR1 SGHRS and CDR2 YFSETQ. The CDR3 totals 15 residues. The CDR3 sequence: CASSPQRAGANVLTF. DNA of the CDR3: TGCGCCAGCAGCCCTCAACGAGCTGGGGCCAACGTCCTGACTTTC.